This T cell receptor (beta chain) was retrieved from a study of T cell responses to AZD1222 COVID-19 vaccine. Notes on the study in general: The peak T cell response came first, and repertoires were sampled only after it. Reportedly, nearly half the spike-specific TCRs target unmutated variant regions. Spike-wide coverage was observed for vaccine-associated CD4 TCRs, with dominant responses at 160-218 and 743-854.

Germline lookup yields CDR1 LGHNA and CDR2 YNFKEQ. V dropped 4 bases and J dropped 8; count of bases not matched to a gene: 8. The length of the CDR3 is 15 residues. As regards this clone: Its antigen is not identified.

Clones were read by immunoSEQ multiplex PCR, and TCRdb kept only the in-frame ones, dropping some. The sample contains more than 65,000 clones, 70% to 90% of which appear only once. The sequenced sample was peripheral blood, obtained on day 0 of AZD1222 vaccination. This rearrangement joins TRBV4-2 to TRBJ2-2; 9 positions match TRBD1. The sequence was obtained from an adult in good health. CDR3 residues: CASSPGQGLGGELFF. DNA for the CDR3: TGTGCCAGCAGCCCGGGACAGGGCCTGGGGGGGGAGCTGTTTTTT.